The rows below give T cell receptor beta chains drawn from one sample of a study of cytomegalovirus exposure and HLA in healthy donors. The method was immunoSEQ multiplex PCR; TCRdb's version includes in-frame clones alone and lacks a portion of them. The profile shows about 93,000 clones, 78% of them singletons. Specimen: PBMCs. The receptors come from a woman in her thirties or forties in good health and CMV-seronegative. CDR3s include the opening cysteine and the closing phenylalanine or tryptophan. Some rows mark clone size as missing; the rest say once, few, many or name a class of expanded clone.

CDR3 length: 16
clone size: .
V gene: TRBV7-6
CDR3 protein: CASSLVGPQGGTEAFF

CDR3 length: 14
clone size: .
V gene: TRBV6-1
CDR3 protein: CASSGPGNGQPQHF

CDR3 length: 13
clone size: few
V gene: TRBV6-5
CDR3 protein: CASRSRGHTEAFF

CDR3 length: 14
clone size: few
V gene: TRBV7-8
CDR3 protein: CASSATGDSYGYTF

CDR3 length: 14
clone size: .
V gene: TRBV19
CDR3 protein: CASSRGQGKYEQYF

CDR3 length: 14
clone size: .
V gene: TRBV10-1
CDR3 protein: CASSVTRGTGELFF

CDR3 length: 14
clone size: .
V gene: TRBV5-6
CDR3 protein: CASSGGLGANEQFF

CDR3 length: 20
clone size: .
V gene: TRBV5-1
CDR3 protein: CASSWAPGLAGERGWNEQFF

CDR3 length: 15
clone size: .
V gene: TRBV27
CDR3 protein: CASSLSGGREEKLFF

CDR3 length: 17
clone size: .
V gene: TRBV4-2
CDR3 protein: CASSPGAAGSSFYSYTF

CDR3 length: 12
clone size: .
V gene: TRBV30
CDR3 protein: CAWSGAQETQYF

CDR3 length: 12
clone size: few
V gene: TRBV7-9
CDR3 protein: CASSLAGGEAFF

CDR3 length: 17
clone size: .
V gene: TRBV11-2
CDR3 protein: CASSLIGRVGSNQPQHF

CDR3 length: 13
clone size: .
V gene: TRBV6-5
CDR3 protein: CASSYGRLVGYTF

CDR3 length: 13
clone size: .
V gene: TRBV28
CDR3 protein: CASSLWGADTQYF

CDR3 length: 12
clone size: .
V gene: TRBV7-3
CDR3 protein: CASSSRAGELFF

CDR3 length: 14
clone size: few
V gene: TRBV4-1
CDR3 protein: CASSQDLPGYTIYF

CDR3 length: 15
clone size: .
V gene: TRBV28
CDR3 protein: CASSFVQRGLKAQYF

CDR3 length: 13
clone size: .
V gene: TRBV11-2
CDR3 protein: CASSLAGNTEAFF

CDR3 length: 15
clone size: .
V gene: TRBV14
CDR3 protein: CASSQDQGPNEKLFF

CDR3 length: 17
clone size: .
V gene: TRBV21-1
CDR3 protein: CASTRGSRRSAKNIQYF

CDR3 length: 16
clone size: .
V gene: TRBV6-5
CDR3 protein: CASSYGFGDTSYEQYF

CDR3 length: 13
clone size: .
V gene: TRBV2
CDR3 protein: CASSGTGVQPQHF

CDR3 length: 18
clone size: few
V gene: TRBV5-4
CDR3 protein: CASSPRAGRGSGANVLTF

CDR3 length: 18
clone size: .
V gene: TRBV11-2
CDR3 protein: CASSQDGSGSNPSYEQYF

CDR3 length: 13
clone size: .
V gene: TRBV19
CDR3 protein: CASSENRNQPQHF

CDR3 length: 15
clone size: .
V gene: TRBV7-9
CDR3 protein: CASTQLGTLGNTIYF

CDR3 length: 16
clone size: .
V gene: TRBV27
CDR3 protein: CASARLILGGYNEQFF

CDR3 length: 18
clone size: .
V gene: TRBV27
CDR3 protein: CASSSSSPGTGGADTQYF